This T cell receptor (beta chain) was sequenced during a study of cytomegalovirus exposure and HLA in healthy donors. Study-wide results and limits: Several V segments, TRBV6-2 and TRBV6-3 among them, could not be told apart and were dropped. In a later analysis, parvovirus B19, influenza, CMV and Epstein-Barr virus appeared linked to several top co-occurrence clusters. In a later analysis, a genetic analysis reported fewer productive-TCR N-insertions in an Asian-associated ancestry cluster than the cohort average. The authors later found most CMV-associated TCR beta chains appeared HLA-restricted.

Germline values: CDR1 SGHRS, CDR2 YFSETQ. There are 17 residues in the CDR3. V lost 4 bases and J lost 3, with 20 bases in between. The PCR contained 60 Vbeta and 13 Jbeta primers. Method: immunoSEQ multiplex PCR; TCRdb's copy keeps in-frame clones and lacks some. The table has about 190,000 clones, more than 75% seen once. A remark on this clone: What it binds is not known.

The chain links TRBV5-1 to TRBJ1-5; tentatively, D is TRBD1 (5 bases). Sequenced material: PBMCs. The clonotype originates from a young man in good health and CMV-seronegative. The DNA of the CDR3 is TGCGCCAGCAGCCCCGCAGGGAGGGACGACAACAATCAGCCCCAGCATTTT. This encodes CASSPAGRDDNNQPQHF.